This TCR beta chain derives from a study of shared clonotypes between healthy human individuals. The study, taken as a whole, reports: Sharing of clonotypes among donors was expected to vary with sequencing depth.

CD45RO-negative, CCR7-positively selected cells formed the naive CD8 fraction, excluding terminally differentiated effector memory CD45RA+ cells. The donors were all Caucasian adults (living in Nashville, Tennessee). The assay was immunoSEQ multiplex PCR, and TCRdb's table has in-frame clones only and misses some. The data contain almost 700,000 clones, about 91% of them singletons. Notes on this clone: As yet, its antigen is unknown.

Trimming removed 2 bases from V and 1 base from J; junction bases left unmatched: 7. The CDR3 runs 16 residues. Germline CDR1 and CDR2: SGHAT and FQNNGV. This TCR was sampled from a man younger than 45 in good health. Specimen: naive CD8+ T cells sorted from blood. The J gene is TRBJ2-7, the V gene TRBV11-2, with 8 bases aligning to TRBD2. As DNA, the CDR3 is TGTGCCAGCAGCTTATATGCGGGAGGAGATTCCTACGAGCAGTACTTC. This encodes CASSLYAGGDSYEQYF.